This TCR beta chain stems from a study of OX40 agonist ivuxolimab in advanced cancers. The overall study: The group had a mean age of approximately 60 years, ranged from about 20 to 80, and was less than 85% male. Study-level findings and limits: At doses 0.1 to 3.0 mg/kg, CD4+ and CD8+ clones expanded.

This CDR3 spans 16 amino acids. The trim removed 3 bases at V and 2 bases at J, leaving 7 bases unmatched. Germline CDR1 reads SEHNR; CDR2 reads FQNEAQ (reference sequence). With regard to this clone: The antigen remains undetermined.

Clones were read by immunoSEQ multiplex PCR, and TCRdb kept only the in-frame ones, dropping some. The sample holds 90,000 or so clones, 91% seen once. This specimen was CD4+ or CD8+ T cells sorted from blood, taken in a trial of the OX40 agonist ivuxolimab. The chain uses TRBV7-9 and TRBJ1-5; TRBD1 agrees at 7 bases. This clonotype was obtained from an adult with an advanced solid tumor such as melanoma, head and neck, liver or kidney cancer. Here the CDR3 reads CASSLGRQGGNQPQHF. The CDR3 bases are TGTGCCAGCAGCTTGGGGAGACAGGGAGGCAATCAGCCCCAGCATTTT. Complete variable domain (other parts from reference TRBV7-9 and TRBJ1-5): DTGVSQNPRHKITKRGQNVTFRCDPISEHNRLYWYRQTLGQGPEFLTYFQNEAQLEKSRLLSDRFSAERPKGSFSTLEIQRTEQGDSAMYLCASSLGRQGGNQPQHFGDGTRLSIL.